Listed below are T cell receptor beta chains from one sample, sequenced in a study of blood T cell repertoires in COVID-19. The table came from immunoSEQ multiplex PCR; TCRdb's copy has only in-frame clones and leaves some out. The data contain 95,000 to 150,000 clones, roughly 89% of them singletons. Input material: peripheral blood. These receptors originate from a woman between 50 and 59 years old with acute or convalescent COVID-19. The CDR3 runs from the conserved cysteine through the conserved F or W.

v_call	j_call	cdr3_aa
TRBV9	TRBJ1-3	CASSDTRGQDFFGNTIYF
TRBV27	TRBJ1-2	CASTSGGKTNGYTF
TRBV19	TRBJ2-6	CASSSPDRVSGANVLTF
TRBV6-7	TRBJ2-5	CASTGREGETQYF
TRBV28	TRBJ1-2	CATRGTLPGKGYTF
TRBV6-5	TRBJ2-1	CASSRGEDYNEQFF
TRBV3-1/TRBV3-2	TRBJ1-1	CASSQGGQQGFF
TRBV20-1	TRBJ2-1	CSASDNEQFF
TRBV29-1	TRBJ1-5	CSIGAQVDQPQHF
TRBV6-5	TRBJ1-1	CASSLLLDTEAFF
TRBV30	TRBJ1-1	CAWRAIWDTEAFF
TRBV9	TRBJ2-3	CASSSPGTRTDTQYF
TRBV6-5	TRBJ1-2	CASSYSSSGGGYGYTF
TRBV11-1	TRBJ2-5	CASSLEPPGQETQYF
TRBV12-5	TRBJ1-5	CASVRVGQPQHF
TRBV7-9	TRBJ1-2	CASSRTGSNYGYTF
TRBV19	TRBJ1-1	CASSIRAGKGIYKITEAFF
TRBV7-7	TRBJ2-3	CASSTSGTSGGADTQYF
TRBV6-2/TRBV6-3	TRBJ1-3	CASSYGQDSGNTIYF
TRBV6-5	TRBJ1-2	CASKAGVTGYTF
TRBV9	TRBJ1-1	CASSHGDRQKQAFF
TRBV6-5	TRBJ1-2	CASSSLTGLYGYTF
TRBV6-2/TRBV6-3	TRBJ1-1	CASSYWRSGTEAFF
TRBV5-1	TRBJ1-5	CASSPGSGGYGEPQHF
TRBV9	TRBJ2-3	CASSVVPLSFLDTQYF
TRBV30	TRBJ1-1	CAWTQAGTGADTEAFF
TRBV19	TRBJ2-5	CASSTLADQETQYF
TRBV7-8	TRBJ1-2	CASSLLPTGSISTF
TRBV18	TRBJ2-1	CASSPMVPVYNEQFF
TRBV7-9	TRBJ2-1	CASSNPKLLAGGLGYNEQFF
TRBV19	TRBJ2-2	CASSPGGNTGELFF
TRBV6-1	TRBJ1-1	CASARGRGEGTEAFF
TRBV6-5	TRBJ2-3	CASRLLDSTDTQYF
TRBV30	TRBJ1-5	CAWSDQRVILGTPQHF
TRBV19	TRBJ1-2	CASTSANYGYTF
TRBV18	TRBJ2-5	CASSPGTGEWETQYF
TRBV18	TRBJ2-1	CASSSGGALSDKQFF
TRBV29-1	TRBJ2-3	CSVRAGTGTDTQYF
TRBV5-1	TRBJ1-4	CASSSGQNNEKLFF
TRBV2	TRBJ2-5	CASSEGAETQYF
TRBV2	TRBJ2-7	CASSDQRLAYEQYF
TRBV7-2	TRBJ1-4	CASSLPGMNEKLFF
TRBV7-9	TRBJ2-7	CASSPPVRHYEQYF
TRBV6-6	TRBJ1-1	CASRGQGVSTEAFF
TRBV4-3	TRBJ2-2	CASSQAPGGTGELFF
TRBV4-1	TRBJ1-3	CATGGAGDGNTIYF
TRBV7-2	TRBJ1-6	CASSLEAGRAQNSPLHF